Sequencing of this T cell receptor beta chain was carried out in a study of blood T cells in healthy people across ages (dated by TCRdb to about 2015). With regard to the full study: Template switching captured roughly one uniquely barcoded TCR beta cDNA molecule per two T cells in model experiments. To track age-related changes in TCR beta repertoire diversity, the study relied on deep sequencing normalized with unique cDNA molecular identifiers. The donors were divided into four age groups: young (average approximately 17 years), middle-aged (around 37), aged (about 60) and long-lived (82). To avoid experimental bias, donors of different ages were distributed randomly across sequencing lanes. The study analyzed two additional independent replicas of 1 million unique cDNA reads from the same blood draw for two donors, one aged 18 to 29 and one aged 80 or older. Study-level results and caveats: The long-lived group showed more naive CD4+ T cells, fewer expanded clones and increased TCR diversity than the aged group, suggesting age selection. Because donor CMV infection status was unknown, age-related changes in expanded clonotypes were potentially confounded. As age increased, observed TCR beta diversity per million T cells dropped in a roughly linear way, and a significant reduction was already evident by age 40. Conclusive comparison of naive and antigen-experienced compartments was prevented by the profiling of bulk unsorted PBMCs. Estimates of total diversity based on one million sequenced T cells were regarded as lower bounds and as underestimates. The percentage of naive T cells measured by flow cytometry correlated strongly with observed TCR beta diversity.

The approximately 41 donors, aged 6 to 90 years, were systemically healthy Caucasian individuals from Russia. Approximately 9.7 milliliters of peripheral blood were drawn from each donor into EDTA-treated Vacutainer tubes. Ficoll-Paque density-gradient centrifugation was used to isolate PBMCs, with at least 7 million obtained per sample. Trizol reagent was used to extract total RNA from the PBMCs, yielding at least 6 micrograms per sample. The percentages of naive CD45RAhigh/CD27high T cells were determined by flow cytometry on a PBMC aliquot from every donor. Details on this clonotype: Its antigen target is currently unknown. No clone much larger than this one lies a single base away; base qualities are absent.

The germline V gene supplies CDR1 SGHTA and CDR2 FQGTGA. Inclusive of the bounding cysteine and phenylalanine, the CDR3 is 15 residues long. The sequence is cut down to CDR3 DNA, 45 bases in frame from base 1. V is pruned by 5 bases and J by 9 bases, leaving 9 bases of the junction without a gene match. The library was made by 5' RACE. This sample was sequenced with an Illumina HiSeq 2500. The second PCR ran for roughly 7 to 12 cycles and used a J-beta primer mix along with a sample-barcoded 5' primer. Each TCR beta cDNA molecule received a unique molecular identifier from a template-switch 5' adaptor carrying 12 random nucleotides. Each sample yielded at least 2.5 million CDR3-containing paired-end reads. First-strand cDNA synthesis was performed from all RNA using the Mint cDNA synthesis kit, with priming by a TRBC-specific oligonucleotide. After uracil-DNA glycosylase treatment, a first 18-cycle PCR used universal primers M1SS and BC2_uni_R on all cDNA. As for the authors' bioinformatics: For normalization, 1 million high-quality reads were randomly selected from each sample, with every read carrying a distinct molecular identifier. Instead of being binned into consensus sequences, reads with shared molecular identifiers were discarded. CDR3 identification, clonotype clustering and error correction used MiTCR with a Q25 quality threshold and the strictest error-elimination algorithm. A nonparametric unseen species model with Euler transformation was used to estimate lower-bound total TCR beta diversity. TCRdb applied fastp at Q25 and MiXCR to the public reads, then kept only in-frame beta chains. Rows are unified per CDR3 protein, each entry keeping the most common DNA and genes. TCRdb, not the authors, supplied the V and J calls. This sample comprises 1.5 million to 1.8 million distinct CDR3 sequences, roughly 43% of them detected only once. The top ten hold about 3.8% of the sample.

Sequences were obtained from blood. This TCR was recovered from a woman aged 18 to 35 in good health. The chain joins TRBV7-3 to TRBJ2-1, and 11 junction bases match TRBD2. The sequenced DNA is TGTGCCAGCAGCCTACGGACTAGCGGGTCTAGTGAGCAGTTCTTC. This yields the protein CASSLRTSGSSEQFF. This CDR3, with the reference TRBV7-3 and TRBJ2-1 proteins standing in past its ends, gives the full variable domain GAGVSQTPSNKVTEKGKYVELRCDPISGHTALYWYRQSLGQGPEFLIYFQGTGAADDSGLPNDRFFAVRPEGSVSTLKIQRTERGDSAVYLCASSLRTSGSSEQFFGPGTRLTVL.